The clone carrying this TCR beta chain was recorded once. The CDR3 totals 14 residues. The ends were cut back, 4 bases at V and 5 bases at J, with 14 bases in the middle. The germline V gene encodes CDR1 SGDLS and CDR2 YYNGEE. The data originate from a study of blood T cell repertoires in COVID-19. Across the study: Acute and convalescent COVID-19 samples came from the United States, Italy and Spain.

TCRdb's table, derived via immunoSEQ multiplex PCR, lists solely in-frame clones and lacks some. The sample shows roughly 230,000 clones, approximately 82% of them seen only once. The sequenced sample consisted of peripheral blood. This TCR was sampled from a man aged 35-49 years with active or convalescent COVID-19. This rearrangement joins TRBV9 to TRBJ2-3, with D possibly matching TRBD1 (6 bases). The CDR3 DNA reads TGTGCCAGCAGCCAGACAGGTTTCGGAGATACGCAGTATTTT. Translation gives CASSQTGFGDTQYF.